The 9 T cell receptor beta chains presented below share a single source sample, sequenced in a study of multiple sclerosis patients with progressive multifocal leukoencephalopathy (dated by TCRdb to the late 2010s). This specimen's time point label, per the study, means: before natalizumab initiation. Preparation of the library involved the immunoSEQ multiplex PCR assay. This is the immuneACCESS table as TCRdb keeps it, with only in-frame sequences that have V and J called. A part of the clones is gone; compared with another copy, unresolved V genes explain less than half, and the rest is unexplained. The sample yields tens of thousands of clones; 90% to 95% were counted once. The biggest ten clones account for about 1.8% of the sample. The sample consisted of PBMCs. These receptors originate from a man aged 25 to 40 with multiple sclerosis.

This clone has a single count. The gene calls are TRBV30 and TRBJ1-1; D is unclear. This CDR3 contains 11 residues. Trimming removed 7 bases at V and 1 base at J, with 7 bases between. Germline CDR1 and CDR2: GTSNPN and SVGIG (reference sequence). CDR3 sequence reads: CASDPNTEAFF. The CDR3 bases are TGTGCCTCCGATCCGAACACTGAAGCTTTCTTT.

This clone came up once. The chain joins TRBV7-2 to TRBJ2-3; 10 bases line up with TRBD2. CDR3 length: 16 residues. CDR1 and CDR2 from the germline V gene are SGHTA and FQGNSA. The trim removed 5 bases at V and 2 bases at J, leaving 7 bases unmatched. DNA for the CDR3: TGTGCCAGCAGCGTTTTTCTAGCGGGGGTCACAGATACGCAGTATTTT. As protein: CASSVFLAGVTDTQYF. Filled out from reference TRBV7-2 and TRBJ2-3, the complete variable domain reads GAGVSQSPSNKVTEKGKDVELRCDPISGHTALYWYRQSLGQGLEFLIYFQGNSAPDKSGLPSDRFSAERTGGSVSTLTIQRTQQEDSAVYLCASSVFLAGVTDTQYFGPGTRLTVL.

The J gene is TRBJ1-1, the V gene TRBV7-2; D is possibly TRBD1 (5 bases). Germline CDR1 SGHTA, CDR2 FQGNSA. V lost 3 bases and J lost 0, with 11 bases in between. There are 15 residues in the CDR3. Here the CDR3 reads CASSLGPNLNTEAFF. The CDR3 DNA reads TGTGCCAGCAGCTTGGGACCTAACTTGAACACTGAAGCTTTCTTT.

V usage is TRBV4-3 and J usage is TRBJ2-3; the D is unclear. The CDR3 is 14 amino acids. The germline CDR1 and CDR2 sequences are LGHNA and YSLEER. Trimming left V 2 bases short and J 6 bases short, with 12 bases between. CDR3 sequence: CASSQTGYADTQYF. In DNA form, the CDR3 reads TGCGCCAGCAGCCAAACGGGTTATGCCGATACGCAGTATTTT.

The chain links TRBV4-3 to TRBJ2-1; 7 nucleotides line up with TRBD2. Looked up from germline, CDR1 is LGHNA and CDR2 is YSLEER. This CDR3 has 14 amino acids. Germline trimming cut 4 bases from V and 8 bases from J; bases unmatched to any gene: 8. Here the CDR3 reads CASSPTGGVDEQFF. The CDR3 region has the DNA TGCGCCAGCAGCCCAACGGGGGGAGTCGATGAGCAGTTCTTC.

A single count supports this clone. The junction differs from germline at one of its ends, possibly a read error. CDR3 nucleotide sequence: TGTGCCCGCAGTTGGCGGGGCCCGGGGGTGGGTCAGCCCCAGCATTTT. Encoded protein: CARSWRGPGVGQPQHF. The genes are TRBV6-5 and TRBJ1-5; weak D call: TRBD1 (5 bases). Germline V CDR1 and CDR2: MNHEY, SVGAGI. The CDR3 extends over 16 amino acids.

The rearrangement joins TRBV4-3 to TRBJ2-1; TRBD2 matches at 9 bases. CDR1 is LGHNA, CDR2 YSLEER, per germline. V gave up 0 bases and J gave up 9 bases; unmatched junction bases: 9. The CDR3 spans 16 residues. CDR3 bases: TGCGCCAGCAGCCAAGAGGCTAGCGGGACCGTAGGTGAGCAGTTCTTC. As protein: CASSQEASGTVGEQFF.

This clone has only one observation. V usage is TRBV5-6 and J usage is TRBJ1-4; 7 nucleotides align to TRBD1. Germline-derived CDR1 and CDR2 are SGHDT and YYEEEE. J gave up 6 bases and V 4 bases, and 9 bases lay outside the gene matches. This CDR3 has 15 residues. The CDR3 loop is CASSTNRGWDEKLFF. The CDR3 region has the DNA TGTGCCAGCAGCACCAACAGGGGATGGGATGAAAAACTGTTTTTT.

This CDR3 is CASSELGLGFQPEQYV. The CDR3 DNA reads as TGCGCCAGCAGTGAGCTTGGACTAGGTTTCCAGCCCGAGCAGTACGTC. J is TRBJ2-7 and V is TRBV10-1, with 7 bases identical to TRBD2. After removal of 2 bases from V and 6 bases from J, the junction contained 13 bases not matched to a gene. Germline CDR1 WNHNN, CDR2 SYGVQD (reference sequence). The CDR3 sequence is 16 residues long.